These T cell receptor beta chains were read from a single sample in a study of blood T cell repertoires in COVID-19. Repertoires were generated with immunoSEQ multiplex PCR, while TCRdb's copy carries only in-frame clones and drops some. The table records a few hundred thousand clones, 70% to 90% of them present only once. Sequenced material: peripheral blood. These receptors were taken from a man of 80 years or more with acute or convalescent COVID-19. CDR3s include the opening cysteine and the closing phenylalanine or tryptophan. D genes are given only for firm matches. Size is stated for part of the rows, as once, few or many counts, or as a class when the clone is expanded.

v_gene: TRBV4-3
j_gene: TRBJ1-6
d_gene: NA
abundance: NA
CDR3aa: CASSLGQSSSPLHF
CDR3nt: TGCGCCAGCAGCCTCGGACAGTCCAGCTCACCCCTCCACTTT

v_gene: TRBV24-1
j_gene: TRBJ1-2
d_gene: TRBD1
abundance: NA
CDR3aa: CATSDTGGANYGYTF
CDR3nt: TGTGCCACCAGTGATACAGGGGGAGCTAACTATGGCTACACCTTC

v_gene: TRBV21-1
j_gene: TRBJ2-3
d_gene: NA
abundance: NA
CDR3aa: CASSKDSSESTDTQYF
CDR3nt: TGTGCCAGCAGCAAAGATTCGTCGGAGAGCACAGATACGCAGTATTTT

v_gene: TRBV18
j_gene: TRBJ2-5
d_gene: NA
abundance: NA
CDR3aa: CASSPRGDQETQYF
CDR3nt: TGTGCCAGCTCACCACGGGGGGATCAAGAGACCCAGTACTTC

v_gene: TRBV5-5
j_gene: TRBJ1-5
d_gene: NA
abundance: NA
CDR3aa: CASSVQSNQPQHF
CDR3nt: TGTGCCAGCAGCGTGCAGTCGAATCAGCCCCAGCATTTT

v_gene: TRBV7-2
j_gene: TRBJ1-5
d_gene: NA
abundance: once
CDR3aa: CASSVRRDTRSYQPQHF
CDR3nt: TGTGCCAGCAGCGTCCGCCGGGACACTCGGTCTTATCAGCCCCAGCATTTT

v_gene: TRBV11-2
j_gene: TRBJ2-2
d_gene: TRBD1
abundance: once
CDR3aa: CASSPTGGITGELFF
CDR3nt: TGTGCCAGCAGCCCTACAGGGGGCATCACCGGGGAGCTGTTTTTT

v_gene: TRBV11-2
j_gene: TRBJ2-7
d_gene: TRBD2
abundance: NA
CDR3aa: CASSLSGTSGGNF
CDR3nt: TGTGCCAGCAGCCTCTCCGGGACTAGCGGGGGGAACTTC

v_gene: TRBV7-2
j_gene: TRBJ2-2
d_gene: TRBD2
abundance: NA
CDR3aa: CASSLVLLRSGGTGELFF
CDR3nt: TGTGCCAGCAGCTTAGTTCTCTTGCGGAGCGGGGGAACCGGGGAGCTGTTTTTT

v_gene: TRBV7-2
j_gene: TRBJ2-2
d_gene: NA
abundance: NA
CDR3aa: CASSPPGIYTGELFF
CDR3nt: TGTGCCAGCAGCCCCCCAGGGATATACACCGGGGAGCTGTTTTTT

v_gene: TRBV5-5
j_gene: TRBJ1-1
d_gene: NA
abundance: NA
CDR3aa: CASSFILTIPEAFF
CDR3nt: TGTGCCAGCAGCTTTATTCTGACAATCCCTGAAGCTTTCTTT

v_gene: TRBV5-1
j_gene: TRBJ2-7
d_gene: NA
abundance: once
CDR3aa: CASSLPSYEQYF
CDR3nt: TGCGCCAGCAGCTTGCCTAGTTACGAGCAGTACTTC

v_gene: TRBV2
j_gene: TRBJ1-4
d_gene: NA
abundance: NA
CDR3aa: CASSPRGAANEKLFF
CDR3nt: TGTGCCAGCAGTCCACGGGGGGCAGCGAATGAAAAACTGTTTTTT

v_gene: TRBV3-1/TRBV3-2
j_gene: TRBJ2-7
d_gene: NA
abundance: NA
CDR3aa: CASSHNGGNEQYF
CDR3nt: TGTGCCAGCAGCCACAATGGGGGGAACGAGCAGTACTTC

v_gene: TRBV7-2
j_gene: TRBJ1-5
d_gene: NA
abundance: NA
CDR3aa: CASSLVRDAGQPQHF
CDR3nt: TGTGCCAGCAGCTTAGTCAGGGATGCGGGACAGCCCCAGCATTTT

v_gene: TRBV5-1
j_gene: TRBJ1-2
d_gene: TRBD1
abundance: NA
CDR3aa: CASSPGQGASGYTF
CDR3nt: TGCGCCAGCAGCCCGGGACAGGGGGCCTCTGGCTACACCTTC